These 5 T cell receptor beta chains were all obtained from the same sample, sequenced in a study of control samples from healthy donors and cancer patients. Measured with immunoSEQ multiplex PCR; TCRdb has only the in-frame clones, and not every one. Of 150,000 to 200,000 clones listed, roughly 94% were seen once; the top ten hold about 15%. Sequencing input: PBMCs. All receptors derive from a man aged 60 to 75 with colorectal cancer.

This chain links TRBV25-1 with TRBJ1-6; D is uncertain. The CDR3 has 15 amino acids. V was trimmed by 6 bases and J by 0 bases, leaving 9 bases between them. The germline gives CDR1 MGHDK, CDR2 SYGVNS. CDR3 sequence (DNA): TGTGCCAGCAGGCGGGAGAGCTCCTATAATTCACCCCTCCACTTT. Residues: CASRRESSYNSPLHF.

The chain joins TRBV5-1 to TRBJ2-3, with TRBD2 matching 14 bases. The CDR3 has 16 residues. CDR1 is SGHRS, CDR2 YFSETQ, per germline. V shed 4 bases and J 3 bases; nucleotides not matched to a gene: 4. The CDR3 here is CASSLRTSGGTDTQYF. In DNA, the CDR3 is TGCGCCAGCAGCCTCCGGACTAGCGGGGGGACAGATACGCAGTATTTT.

The J gene is TRBJ1-3, the V gene TRBV27; D unclear. V lost 3 bases to trimming and J lost 0 bases, with 18 bases between them. The CDR3 is made up of 18 amino acids. Germline V gene lookup returns CDR1 MNHEY and CDR2 SMNVEV (reference sequence). The CDR3 DNA follows: TGTGCCAGCAGTTTCTATCACGCTTCTGACTTCTCTGGAAACACCATATATTTT. It encodes CASSFYHASDFSGNTIYF.

The chain joins TRBV5-1 to TRBJ2-3; D is perhaps TRBD1 or TRBD2 (5 bases each). The V end was cut by 5 bases, the J end by 8 bases, with 24 bases between. CDR3 length equals 16 residues. Germline V gene lookup returns CDR1 SGHRS and CDR2 YFSETQ. The CDR3 protein is CASRIEQTGRRGTQYF. CDR3 coding DNA: TGCGCCAGCAGAATCGAACAAACGGGACGAAGAGGTACGCAGTATTTT.

The J gene is TRBJ1-1, the V gene TRBV12-3 or TRBV12-4, with a weak D call TRBD1 (5 bases). V was cut by 10 bases and J by 0 bases, with 12 bases left in between. CDR3 length equals 13 residues. CDR3 sequence: CATVGRMNTEAFF. The CDR3 DNA sequence: TGTGCCACCGTGGGGCGGATGAACACTGAAGCTTTCTTT.